The 9 T cell receptor beta chains below were found in one sample sequenced in a study of blood T cell repertoires in COVID-19. Produced via immunoSEQ multiplex PCR; TCRdb's table is partial and in-frame only. Of under 500,000 clones detected, roughly nine tenths appear once; the ten largest clones hold more than 0.95%. The material sequenced was PBMCs or T cells enriched from blood (not recorded which). These TCRs come from a man in his thirties or forties who had recovered from COVID-19.

This clone has just a few counts. The V and J genes are TRBV9 and TRBJ2-3; the D gene is possibly TRBD2 (7 bases). Germline V gives CDR1 SGDLS, CDR2 YYNGEE. Trimming pared 0 bases from V and 3 bases from J, leaving 11 bases between. The CDR3 is made up of 15 amino acids. The CDR3, as DNA: TGTGCCAGCAGCGTAGCGGGGAGGGGGACAGATACGCAGTATTTT. Its translation is CASSVAGRGTDTQYF. The full variable domain, rest sourced from reference TRBV9 and TRBJ2-3, is DSGVTQTPKHLITATGQRVTLRCSPRSGDLSVYWYQQSLDQGLQFLIQYYNGEERAKGNILERFSAQQFPDLHSELNLSSLELGDSALYFCASSVAGRGTDTQYFGPGTRLTVL.

The chain has TRBV3-1 (or the pseudogene TRBV3-2) and TRBJ1-1; 9 bases agree with TRBD1. This CDR3 spans 15 amino acids. Per the germline V gene, CDR1 is LGHDT and CDR2 is YNNKEL (reference sequence). V lost 4 bases to trimming and J lost 4 bases; unmatched junction nucleotides: 7. The CDR3 nucleotides are TGTGCCAGCAGCCCGCCCACAGGGGGCCTCACTGAAGCTTTCTTT. It specifies CASSPPTGGLTEAFF.

This clone was seen a handful of times. This chain links TRBV5-8 with TRBJ2-2; tentatively, D is TRBD2 (6 bases). Trimming took off 3 bases at V and 0 bases at J, with 9 bases between the two ends. Germline CDR1 is SGHTS and CDR2 is YDEGEE. The CDR3 is 15 amino acids. CDR3 sequence reads: CASSYRLANTGELFF. The CDR3 DNA reads as TGTGCCAGCAGCTACAGACTAGCGAACACCGGGGAGCTGTTTTTT.

This clone was detected many times. V and J are TRBV6-5 and TRBJ1-2; TRBD1 matches at 8 bases. This CDR3 is 16 amino acids long. J was trimmed by 5 bases and V by 4 bases; bases with no gene match: 12. The germline gives CDR1 MNHEY, CDR2 SVGAGI. The CDR3 reads CASSSIRTGGGYGYTF. The CDR3 region has the DNA TGTGCCAGCAGTTCGATCCGCACAGGGGGGGGGTATGGCTACACCTTC.

V usage is TRBV6-6 and J usage is TRBJ2-5; D uncertain. Trimming left V 6 bases short and J 5 bases short, with 7 bases between. From germline, CDR1 is MNHNY and CDR2 SVGAGI (reference sequence). The CDR3 runs to 11 residues. CDR3 sequence: CASSFSETQYF. In DNA, the CDR3 is TGTGCCAGCAGCTTCTCTGAGACCCAGTACTTC.

The rearrangement uses TRBV6-5 and TRBJ1-1, with no clear D. Deletions cut 7 bases from V and 3 bases from J, with 18 bases between. The CDR3 is 15 amino acids. Germline loops: CDR1 MNHEY, CDR2 SVGAGI. Written as DNA, the CDR3 is TGTGCCAGCACGGGGTTAATAACCCCCGACACTGAAGCTTTCTTT. This sequence encodes CASTGLITPDTEAFF.

This clone occurred once. The chain links TRBV6-2 or TRBV6-3 to TRBJ2-3, with a possible D match to TRBD1 (5 bases). Trimming removed 0 bases at V and 7 bases at J, with 14 bases between. Germline-derived CDR1 and CDR2 are MNHEY and SVGEGT. The CDR3 is 15 amino acids. The CDR3 reads CASSYSWTTKYTQYF. The CDR3, as DNA: TGTGCCAGCAGTTACTCATGGACAACGAAATATACGCAGTATTTT.

The CDR3 sequence: CASSVPGQGLYEQYF. CDR3 sequence (DNA): TGTGCCAGCAGTGTACCGGGACAGGGGCTCTACGAGCAGTACTTC. V usage is TRBV28 and J usage is TRBJ2-7; 10 bases align to TRBD1. Germline V gene lookup returns CDR1 MDHEN and CDR2 SYDVKM. V dropped 5 bases and J dropped 3; count of bases not matched to a gene: 7. This CDR3 is 15 amino acids long.

On this clone: One end of the junction does not line up with germline, which may come from a read error. This sequence joins TRBV3-1 (or the pseudogene TRBV3-2) and TRBJ1-5; 9 bases align to TRBD1. This CDR3 is built from 14 residues. The germline gives CDR1 LGHDT, CDR2 YNNKEL (reference sequence). Written as DNA, the CDR3 is TGTGCCAGCACCCAAGGACAGGGGAATCAGCCCCAGCATTTT. It encodes CASTQGQGNQPQHF.